The 10 T cell receptor beta chains in this list originate from one sample, sequenced in a study of T cell changes during pregnancy in multiple sclerosis. Produced via immunoSEQ multiplex PCR; TCRdb's table is partial and in-frame only. This sample has more than 55,000 clones, with under 95% found just once. This specimen was CD8+ T cells from peripheral blood mononuclear cells, taken in the third trimester of pregnancy. The receptor source for this set is a female donor with multiple sclerosis, enrolled in a pregnancy study.

The gene calls are TRBV4-1 and TRBJ1-3, with 10 bases matching TRBD1. Germline V gene data show CDR1 as MGHRA and CDR2 as YSYEKL. The J segment lost 0 bases and the V segment lost 4 bases, leaving 9 bases of the junction unmatched. The CDR3 has 18 residues. The CDR3 sequence: CASSPSGGQGNSGNTIYF. Here the CDR3 DNA reads TGCGCCAGCAGCCCGAGTGGGGGACAGGGGAACTCTGGAAACACCATATATTTT.

The V call is TRBV5-1, the J call TRBJ2-1; 7 positions match TRBD2. CDR3 length equals 17 residues. J lost 4 bases, V lost 0 bases, and 10 bases had no gene match. CDR1 and CDR2 (germline): SGHRS, YFSETQ. The CDR3, as DNA: TGCGCCAGCAGCTTGGGGGTTCGGGGAGCGGGGTACAATGAGCAGTTCTTC. Its protein is CASSLGVRGAGYNEQFF.

The CDR3 coding sequence is TGTGCCAGCATGAAGTTCCCGAGGGAGGTCTCAGATACGCAGTATTTT. It encodes CASMKFPREVSDTQYF. The rearrangement links TRBV2 to TRBJ2-3, with a possible D match to TRBD2 (6 bases). CDR1 and CDR2 (germline): SNHLY, FYNNEI. V was trimmed by 7 bases and J by 4 bases, leaving 21 bases between them. CDR3 length equals 16 residues.

CDR3 nucleotide sequence: TGTGCCAGCAGATGGACAGGGGCCTATGGCTACACCTTC. Protein: CASRWTGAYGYTF. The chain recombines TRBV27 with TRBJ1-2; 9 bases line up with TRBD1. The CDR3 has 13 amino acids. The J segment lost 4 bases and the V segment lost 6 bases, leaving 3 bases of the junction unmatched. CDR1 is MNHEY, CDR2 SMNVEV, per germline (reference sequence).

The CDR3 loop is CASSPWGPGQGYNEQFF. CDR3 in DNA: TGTGCCAGCAGCCCCTGGGGTCCGGGACAGGGCTACAATGAGCAGTTCTTC. This chain connects TRBV7-9 to TRBJ2-1; TRBD1 agrees at 9 bases. CDR1 is SEHNR and CDR2 is FQNEAQ in the germline V gene (reference sequence). The J segment lost 3 bases and the V segment lost 5 bases, leaving 11 bases of the junction unmatched. This CDR3 has 17 residues.

This clone was counted a single time. The rearrangement uses TRBV7-9 and TRBJ2-7; the match to TRBD1 covers 9 bases. V lost 7 bases and J lost 2; bases outside the gene matches: 9. The CDR3 is 15 amino acids. Germline V gene data show CDR1 as SEHNR and CDR2 as FQNEAQ (reference sequence). The CDR3 DNA follows: TGTGCCAGCACCCCGGGACAGGGAGGCCCCTACGAGCAGTACTTC. This encodes CASTPGQGGPYEQYF.

As for this clone: Mismatch with germline at one junction end may stem from a read error. The chain joins TRBV25-1 to TRBJ2-5, with a weak D call TRBD1 (6 bases). The CDR3 loop spans 14 amino acids. CDR1 and CDR2 (germline): MGHDK, SYGVNS. The CDR3 reads CASSEIVQGEAQYF. Written as DNA, the CDR3 is TGTGCCAGCAGTGAAATCGTACAGGGAGAGGCCCAGTACTTC.

This chain joins TRBV5-1 and TRBJ2-3; TRBD2 matches at 8 bases. The CDR3 length is 16 residues. Germline V gene data show CDR1 as SGHRS and CDR2 as YFSETQ. The V segment lost 3 bases and the J segment 4 bases; nucleotides outside the gene matches: 10. This CDR3 reads CASSWQREIFSDTQYF. CDR3 sequence (DNA): TGCGCCAGCAGCTGGCAGCGGGAGATTTTTTCAGATACGCAGTATTTT.

The chain combines TRBV29-1 with TRBJ2-1; TRBD2 agrees at 7 bases. V lost 4 bases and J lost 3; bases outside the gene matches: 3. The CDR3 consists of 13 residues. Germline lookup yields CDR1 SQVTM and CDR2 ANQGSEA. The CDR3 loop reads CSVVKRDYNEQFF. CDR3 coding DNA: TGCAGCGTTGTAAAGCGGGACTACAATGAGCAGTTCTTC.

The chain is built from TRBV5-6 and TRBJ2-1; 11 positions match TRBD1. Germline loops: CDR1 SGHDT, CDR2 YYEEEE. CDR3 length: 18 residues. Germline trimming cut 0 bases from V and 2 bases from J; bases unmatched to any gene: 7. This CDR3 reads CASSLGTGGIPTYNEQFF. The DNA for the CDR3 is TGTGCCAGCAGCTTGGGGACAGGGGGCATCCCCACCTACAATGAGCAGTTCTTC. Together with reference TRBV5-6 and TRBJ2-1, the CDR3 gives the full variable domain: DAGVTQSPTHLIKTRGQQVTLRCSPKSGHDTVSWYQQALGQGPQFIFQYYEEEERQRGNFPDRFSGHQFPNYSSELNVNALLLGDSALYLCASSLGTGGIPTYNEQFFGPGTRLTVL.